These 18 T cell receptor beta chains originate from one sample sequenced in a study of OX40 agonist ivuxolimab in advanced cancers. Libraries were prepared by immunoSEQ multiplex PCR; TCRdb keeps only in-frame clonotypes and omits some of them. Among fewer than 100,000 clones listed, 70% to 90% were seen once. The specimen was CD4+ or CD8+ T cells sorted from blood, collected in a trial of the OX40 agonist ivuxolimab. Source of these receptors: an adult with an advanced solid tumor such as melanoma, head and neck, liver or kidney cancer.

The J gene is TRBJ2-3, the V gene TRBV5-1, with 7 positions matching TRBD1. With 0 bases clipped from V and 2 bases from J, the junction kept 3 bases outside the gene matches. Germline assignment: CDR1 SGHRS and CDR2 YFSETQ. The CDR3 spans 15 residues. CDR3 protein: CASSLADRSTDTQYF. For the CDR3, the DNA is TGCGCCAGCAGCTTGGCGGACAGGTCCACAGATACGCAGTATTTT.

This chain uses TRBV7-9 with TRBJ2-7, with 9 bases matching TRBD2. The CDR3 has 15 amino acids. Germline trimming cut 1 base from V and 5 bases from J; bases unmatched to any gene: 6. Looked up from germline, CDR1 is SEHNR and CDR2 is FQNEAQ (reference sequence). CDR3 residues: CASSLDLAGRNEQYF. CDR3 sequence (DNA): TGTGCCAGCAGCTTAGATCTAGCGGGGAGGAACGAGCAGTACTTC.

The rearrangement joins TRBV28 to TRBJ1-1; a weak D match, TRBD1 (5 bases). V lost 6 bases to trimming and J lost 7 bases, with 18 bases between them. Germline V gene sequence: CDR1 MDHEN, CDR2 SYDVKM. The CDR3 has 14 amino acids. The CDR3 DNA follows: TGTGCCAGCAGAATTTCCAGGGCATTGAGTGAAGCTTTCTTT. Translated: CASRISRALSEAFF.

The CDR3 loop reads CASSPPIWRTDTQYF. The CDR3 region has the DNA TGTGCCAGCTCACCACCTATCTGGCGCACAGATACGCAGTATTTT. The chain carries TRBV18 and TRBJ2-3; D ambiguous. CDR3 length: 15 residues. Germline loops: CDR1 KGHSH, CDR2 LQKENI. V was pared by 0 bases and J by 1 base, with 8 bases between.

Only a few counts were recorded for this clone. This rearrangement joins TRBV19 to TRBJ2-3; D unclear. Trimming shortened V by 6 bases and J by 0 bases, and 13 bases separated the two germline ends. In germline, CDR1 is LNHDA, CDR2 SQIVND (reference sequence). The CDR3 has 15 amino acids. The CDR3 nucleotides read TGTGCCAGTAGCACTCAGTCGGCGAGCACAGATACGCAGTATTTT. Residues: CASSTQSASTDTQYF.

For this clone: The identical CDR3 is also encoded by other nucleotide sequences in the sample. The rearrangement uses TRBV27 and TRBJ2-6; D gene ambiguous. The CDR3 extends over 16 amino acids. Between the trimmed V and J ends, which lost 2 bases and 2 bases, there was a span of 10 bases. The germline V gene has CDR1 MNHEY and CDR2 SMNVEV (reference sequence). The CDR3 loop reads CASSLSSEPGANVLTF. CDR3 nucleotides: TGTGCCAGCAGTTTAAGTTCCGAACCTGGGGCCAACGTCCTGACTTTC.

The chain couples TRBV28 to TRBJ1-2; the D gene is possibly TRBD1 (5 bases). Deletions cut 3 bases from V and 3 bases from J, with 11 bases between. The CDR3 has 14 residues. Germline CDR1 reads MDHEN; CDR2 reads SYDVKM. CDR3 bases: TGTGCCAGCAGTTTTCCCGCCAGGGACTATGGCTACACCTTC. Its protein is CASSFPARDYGYTF.

This clone appeared a few times. The rearrangement joins TRBV27 to TRBJ1-1; TRBD1 matches at 8 bases. V lost 5 bases and J lost 3; bases outside the gene matches: 14. Germline-derived CDR1 and CDR2 are MNHEY and SMNVEV (reference sequence). This CDR3 spans 17 amino acids. The CDR3 sequence: CASSPRGQGQFYTEAFF. In nucleotides, the CDR3 is TGTGCCAGCAGTCCAAGAGGACAGGGTCAATTCTACACTGAAGCTTTCTTT.

This sequence joins TRBV5-1 and TRBJ2-5; D gene uncertain. The CDR3 has 14 residues. With 8 bases removed from V and 2 bases from J, the gap between germline ends came to 16 bases. Germline values: CDR1 SGHRS, CDR2 YFSETQ. CDR3 sequence reads: CARRKEVLQETQYF. CDR3 nucleotides: TGCGCCAGACGAAAGGAAGTCTTACAAGAGACCCAGTACTTC.

The chain couples TRBV4-2 to TRBJ1-5; D is undetermined. CDR1 LGHNA and CDR2 YNFKEQ come from the germline V gene. This CDR3 is 15 amino acids long. The V and J ends lost 4 bases and 4 bases respectively, with 14 bases between them. In nucleotides, the CDR3 is TGTGCCAGCAGCCCCGGGGAGGGCCGGAATCAGCCCCAGCATTTT. Residues: CASSPGEGRNQPQHF.

The chain carries TRBV13 and TRBJ2-7; TRBD1 aligns across 9 bases. The J segment lost 2 bases and the V segment lost 2 bases, leaving 4 bases of the junction unmatched. Germline CDR1 is PRHDT and CDR2 is FYEKMQ (reference sequence). The CDR3 totals 15 residues. The CDR3 protein is CASSLRDRVTYEQYF. The DNA for the CDR3 is TGTGCCAGCAGCTTACGGGACAGGGTCACCTACGAGCAGTACTTC.

This clone was counted a single time. The rearrangement joins TRBV5-1 to TRBJ2-7; D not resolved. The V gene lost 0 bases and the J gene lost 0 bases, with 7 bases spanning the gap. Looked up from germline, CDR1 is SGHRS and CDR2 is YFSETQ. The CDR3 is made up of 14 amino acids. DNA of the CDR3: TGCGCCAGCAGCTTGGTCGAGGCCTCCTACGAGCAGTACTTC. Protein sequence: CASSLVEASYEQYF. The full variable domain, its missing parts supplied by reference TRBV5-1 and TRBJ2-7, is KAGVTQTPRYLIKTRGQQVTLSCSPISGHRSVSWYQQTPGQGLQFLFEYFSETQRNKGNFPGRFSGRQFSNSRSEMNVSTLELGDSALYLCASSLVEASYEQYFGPGTRLTVT.

J is TRBJ1-6 and V is TRBV11-2; D not certain. The V gene's germline CDR1 is SGHAT and CDR2 FQNNGV. The germline V and J ends were trimmed by 8 bases and 10 bases, with 21 bases remaining between them. The CDR3 has 15 amino acids. CDR3 nucleotide sequence: TGTGCCAGCGCCGCCTCCACTTCCGTACGATCACCCCTCCACTTT. The encoded protein is CASAASTSVRSPLHF.

Points on this clone: At one end, the junction sequence differs from germline, possibly due to a read error. This chain links TRBV7-7 with TRBJ2-2, with 8 bases that match TRBD1. The V gene's germline CDR1 is SSHAT and CDR2 FNYEAQ (reference sequence). The CDR3 spans 16 residues. CDR3 nucleotide sequence: TGTGCTAGCAGCACCCGGACAGGGACGGACACCGGGGAGCTGTTTTTT. Its protein is CASSTRTGTDTGELFF.

The chain employs TRBV7-8 and TRBJ1-2; a possible D gene is TRBD1 (5 bases). V lost 7 bases and J 4 bases, leaving 19 bases between the germline ends. The CDR3 has 15 amino acids. Germline CDR1 SGHVS, CDR2 FQNEAQ. The CDR3 sequence is CASTTNWAGVYGYTF. The CDR3 coding sequence is TGTGCCAGCACCACAAACTGGGCGGGGGTCTATGGCTACACCTTC. Drawing the rest from reference TRBV7-8 and TRBJ1-2, the complete variable domain is GAGVSQSPRYKVAKRGQDVALRCDPISGHVSLFWYQQALGQGPEFLTYFQNEAQLDKSGLPSDRFFAERPEGSVSTLKIQRTQQEDSAVYLCASTTNWAGVYGYTFGSGTRLTVV.

This chain uses TRBV5-6 with TRBJ1-3, with TRBD1 as a possible D gene (5 bases). CDR3 size: 16 residues. Germline V gene sequence: CDR1 SGHDT, CDR2 YYEEEE. The V end lost 1 base, the J end lost 0 bases, and 11 bases lay between the germline ends. CDR3 coding DNA: TGTGCCAGCAGCTTGCGGGGCGGTTCCTCTGGAAACACCATATATTTT. It translates to CASSLRGGSSGNTIYF.

V and J are TRBV5-4 and TRBJ2-7; TRBD1 is a possible D gene (5 bases). Germline V lookup: CDR1 SGHNT, CDR2 YYREEE (reference sequence). The CDR3 spans 13 residues. Trimming took 0 bases from V and 3 from J, leaving 7 bases between them. The CDR3 protein is CASSLGQNYEQYF. The DNA for the CDR3 is TGTGCCAGCAGCTTGGGACAGAACTACGAGCAGTACTTC.

J is TRBJ2-7 and V is TRBV14; possibly TRBD1 or TRBD2 for D (5 bases each). The CDR3 loop spans 19 amino acids. The germline V gene encodes CDR1 SGHDN and CDR2 FVKESK. Trimming stripped 4 bases from V and 3 bases from J, with 28 bases between. In DNA form, the CDR3 reads TGTGCCAGCAGCCCCAAGACCTCACCCAGGGAGCTGGCCGACTACGAGCAGTACTTC. Residues: CASSPKTSPRELADYEQYF.